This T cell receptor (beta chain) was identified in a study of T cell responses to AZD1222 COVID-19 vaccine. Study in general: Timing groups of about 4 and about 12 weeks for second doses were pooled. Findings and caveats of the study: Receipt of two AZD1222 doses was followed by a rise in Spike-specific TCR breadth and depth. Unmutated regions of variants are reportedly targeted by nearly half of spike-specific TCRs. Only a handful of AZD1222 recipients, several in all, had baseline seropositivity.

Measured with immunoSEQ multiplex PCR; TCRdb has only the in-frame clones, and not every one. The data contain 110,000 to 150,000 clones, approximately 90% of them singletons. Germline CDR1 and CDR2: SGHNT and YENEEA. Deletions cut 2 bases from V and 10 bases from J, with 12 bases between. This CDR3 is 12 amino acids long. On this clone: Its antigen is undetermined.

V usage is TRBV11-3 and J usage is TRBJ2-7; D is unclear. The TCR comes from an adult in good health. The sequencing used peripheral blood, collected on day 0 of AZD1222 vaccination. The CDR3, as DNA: TGTGCCAGCAGCTTAACTTCGGCGCCCCAGTACTTC. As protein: CASSLTSAPQYF.